This TCR beta chain was identified in a study of identical twins. The table lists this clonotype with a few counts. Its matching antigen is unknown. This CDR3 has 14 amino acids. Trimming left V 0 bases short and J 1 base short, with 8 bases between. Looked up from germline, CDR1 is SGHRS and CDR2 is YFSETQ. Using its own MiXCR run on the 5' RACE reads, TCRdb lists one record per CDR3 protein. Of hundreds of thousands of distinct CDR3 sequences listed, around a sixth are singletons. Study results and limitations: A lower insertion count was a feature of abundant cord blood beta clonotypes, with no such feature in memory repertoires.

Another study also made use of these data, one on T cells expressing NK-cell markers.

V and J are TRBV5-1 and TRBJ2-7; D gene uncertain. This receptor was identified in a woman under 30 in good health. The sequenced sample was PBMCs. The DNA for the CDR3 is TGCGCCAGCAGCTTGGATACTCAGTCCTACGAGCAGTACTTC. Its protein is CASSLDTQSYEQYF.